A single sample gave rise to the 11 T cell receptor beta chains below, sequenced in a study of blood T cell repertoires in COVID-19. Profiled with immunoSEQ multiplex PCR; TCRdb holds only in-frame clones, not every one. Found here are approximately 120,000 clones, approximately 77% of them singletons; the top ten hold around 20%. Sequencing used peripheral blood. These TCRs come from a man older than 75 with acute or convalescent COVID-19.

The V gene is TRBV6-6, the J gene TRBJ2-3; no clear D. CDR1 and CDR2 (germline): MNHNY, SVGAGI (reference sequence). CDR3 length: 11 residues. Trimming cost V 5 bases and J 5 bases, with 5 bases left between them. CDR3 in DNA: TGTGCCAGCAGTCCAAAAGATACGCAGTATTTT. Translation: CASSPKDTQYF.

The CDR3 nucleotides read TGTGCCAGCAGCCAAGGTGGCCTAGCGGGGGTGGTGAATGAGCAGTTCTTC. Translated: CASSQGGLAGVVNEQFF. This sequence joins TRBV14 and TRBJ2-1; 10 bases line up with TRBD2. The V segment lost 1 base and the J segment 7 bases; nucleotides outside the gene matches: 10. This CDR3 contains 17 residues. Germline V gene lookup returns CDR1 SGHDN and CDR2 FVKESK.

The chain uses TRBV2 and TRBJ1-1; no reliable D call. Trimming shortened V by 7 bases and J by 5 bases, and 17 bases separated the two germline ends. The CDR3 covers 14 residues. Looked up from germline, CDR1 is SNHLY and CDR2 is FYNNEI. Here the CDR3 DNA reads TGTGCCAGCACTATCTTGTTGAGGGCGACTGAAGCTTTCTTT. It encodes CASTILLRATEAFF.

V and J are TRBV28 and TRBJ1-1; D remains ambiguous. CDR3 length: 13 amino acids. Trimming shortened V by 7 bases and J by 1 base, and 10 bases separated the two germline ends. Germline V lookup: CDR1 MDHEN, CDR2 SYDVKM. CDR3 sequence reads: CASTQTTNTEAFF. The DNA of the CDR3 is TGTGCCAGCACCCAGACTACGAACACTGAAGCTTTCTTT.

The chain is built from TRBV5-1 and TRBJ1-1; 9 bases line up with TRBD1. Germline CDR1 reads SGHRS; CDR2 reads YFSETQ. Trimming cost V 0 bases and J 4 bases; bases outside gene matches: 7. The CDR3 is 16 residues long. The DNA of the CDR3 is TGCGCCAGCAGCTTGGCTTTACAGGGGGCAGTCACTGAAGCTTTCTTT. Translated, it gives CASSLALQGAVTEAFF.

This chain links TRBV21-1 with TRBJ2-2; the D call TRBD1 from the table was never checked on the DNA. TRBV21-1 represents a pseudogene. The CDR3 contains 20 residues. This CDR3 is CASSKQLPGQGDWDTGELFF. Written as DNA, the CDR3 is TGTGCCAGCAGCAAACAACTGCCGGGACAGGGGGATTGGGACACCGGGGAGCTGTTTTTT.

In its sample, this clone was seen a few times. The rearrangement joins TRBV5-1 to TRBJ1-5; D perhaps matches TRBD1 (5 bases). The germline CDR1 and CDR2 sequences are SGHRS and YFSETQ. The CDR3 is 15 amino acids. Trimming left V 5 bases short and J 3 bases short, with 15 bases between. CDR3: CASRPETGDNQPQHF. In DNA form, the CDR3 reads TGCGCCAGCAGACCTGAAACAGGAGACAATCAGCCCCAGCATTTT.

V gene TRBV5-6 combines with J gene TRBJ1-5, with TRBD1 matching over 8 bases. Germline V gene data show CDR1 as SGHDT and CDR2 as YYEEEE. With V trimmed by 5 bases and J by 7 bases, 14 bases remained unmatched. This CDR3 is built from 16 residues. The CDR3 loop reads CASSTGRAGGRQPQHF. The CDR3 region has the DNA TGTGCCAGCAGTACGGGTAGGGCAGGGGGCCGACAGCCCCAGCATTTT. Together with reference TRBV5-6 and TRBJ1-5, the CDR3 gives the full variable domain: DAGVTQSPTHLIKTRGQQVTLRCSPKSGHDTVSWYQQALGQGPQFIFQYYEEEERQRGNFPDRFSGHQFPNYSSELNVNALLLGDSALYLCASSTGRAGGRQPQHFGDGTRLSIL.

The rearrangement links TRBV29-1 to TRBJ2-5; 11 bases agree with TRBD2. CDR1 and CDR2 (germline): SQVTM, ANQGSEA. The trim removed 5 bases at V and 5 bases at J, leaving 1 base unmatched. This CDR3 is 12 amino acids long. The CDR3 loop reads CSVTSGGETQYF. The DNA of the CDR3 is TGCAGCGTTACTAGCGGGGGTGAGACCCAGTACTTC.

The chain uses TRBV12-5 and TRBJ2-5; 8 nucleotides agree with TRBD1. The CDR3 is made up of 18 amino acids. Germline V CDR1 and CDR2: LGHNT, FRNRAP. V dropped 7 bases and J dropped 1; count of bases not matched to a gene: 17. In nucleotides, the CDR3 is TGTGCTAGTGCCCCGAGGGCAGGGGGCCGACCCGGCCAAGAGACCCAGTACTTC. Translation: CASAPRAGGRPGQETQYF.

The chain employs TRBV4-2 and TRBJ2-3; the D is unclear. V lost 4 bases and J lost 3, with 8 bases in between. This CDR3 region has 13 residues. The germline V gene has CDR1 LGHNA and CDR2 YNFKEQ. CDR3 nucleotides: TGTGCCAGCAGCCGCGATGCAACAGATACGCAGTATTTT. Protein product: CASSRDATDTQYF.